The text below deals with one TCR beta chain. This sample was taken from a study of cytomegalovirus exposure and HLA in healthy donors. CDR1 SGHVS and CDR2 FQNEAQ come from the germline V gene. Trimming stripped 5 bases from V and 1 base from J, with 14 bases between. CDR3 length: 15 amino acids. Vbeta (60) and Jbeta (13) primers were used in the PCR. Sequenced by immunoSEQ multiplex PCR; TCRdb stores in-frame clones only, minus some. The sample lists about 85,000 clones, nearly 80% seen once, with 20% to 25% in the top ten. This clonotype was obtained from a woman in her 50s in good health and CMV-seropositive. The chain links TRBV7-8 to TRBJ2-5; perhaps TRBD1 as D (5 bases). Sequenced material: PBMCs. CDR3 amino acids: CASSGSTVFQETQYF. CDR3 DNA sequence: TGTGCCAGCAGCGGTTCGACAGTGTTCCAAGAGACCCAGTACTTC.